The 28 T cell receptor beta chains listed next were all sequenced from one sample in a study of blood T cell repertoires in COVID-19. Clones were sequenced by immunoSEQ multiplex PCR, and TCRdb holds only the in-frame ones, with some missing. The table records around 68,000 clones, 80% to 90% of them present only once. The sample comprised peripheral blood. These receptors all stem from a man aged 45 to 65 with acute or convalescent COVID-19.

The table lists this clone with a count of one. The chain combines TRBV18 with TRBJ1-3; the D gene is possibly TRBD1 (6 bases). Germline V gene data show CDR1 as KGHSH and CDR2 as LQKENI. Trimming took off 3 bases at V and 0 bases at J, with 9 bases between the two ends. The CDR3 has 15 residues. This CDR3 reads CASSPQDSSGNTIYF. CDR3 coding DNA: TGTGCCAGCTCACCTCAGGACAGCTCTGGAAACACCATATATTTT.

The chain employs TRBV11-3 and TRBJ2-7, with D perhaps matching TRBD1 (6 bases). Germline CDR1 reads SGHNT; CDR2 reads YENEEA. V dropped 5 bases and J dropped 2 bases, with 13 bases sitting between them. CDR3 length equals 14 residues. The CDR3 region is CASSIRDKAYEQYV. CDR3 nucleotides: TGTGCCAGCAGCATCCGGGACAAGGCCTACGAGCAGTACGTC.

This clone has just one count. V gene TRBV6-2 or TRBV6-3 combines with J gene TRBJ1-1; tentatively, D is TRBD1 (5 bases). Germline CDR1 and CDR2: MNHEY and SVGEGT. The CDR3 is 15 residues long. V was trimmed by 0 bases and J by 1 base, leaving 9 bases between them. The CDR3 here is CASSYSTAPNTEAFF. DNA of the CDR3: TGTGCCAGCAGTTACTCGACAGCCCCGAACACTGAAGCTTTCTTT.

The CDR3 here is CASSQGQSPSNQPQHF. The CDR3 bases are TGCGCCAGCAGCCAAGGACAGTCACCTAGCAATCAGCCCCAGCATTTT. The chain is built from TRBV4-1 and TRBJ1-5; TRBD1 might be the D (5 bases). Trimming removed 1 base at V and 0 bases at J, with 10 bases between. The CDR3 spans 16 residues. CDR1 is MGHRA, CDR2 YSYEKL, per germline.

The chain is built from TRBV28 and TRBJ2-3; a possible D gene is TRBD1 (5 bases). With 10 bases removed from V and 6 bases from J, the gap between germline ends came to 17 bases. The CDR3 length is 13 residues. The V gene's germline CDR1 is MDHEN and CDR2 SYDVKM. CDR3 residues: CAIRGALVDTQYF. CDR3 DNA sequence: TGTGCCATACGTGGGGCCCTGGTGGATACGCAGTATTTT.

This chain links TRBV11-3 with TRBJ2-3; 9 nucleotides align to TRBD2. V shed 6 bases, J shed 4 bases, and the junction held 11 bases outside the gene matches. Germline loops: CDR1 SGHNT, CDR2 YENEEA. The CDR3 length is 16 residues. The CDR3 nucleotides read TGTGCCAGCAGTCAGATAGCGGGAGTTTTCGCAGATACGCAGTATTTT. This codes for CASSQIAGVFADTQYF.

The J gene is TRBJ1-1, the V gene TRBV7-9; possibly TRBD1 for D (6 bases). The CDR3 contains 17 residues. Trimming removed 2 bases from V and 2 bases from J, with 18 bases in between. Germline V lookup: CDR1 SEHNR, CDR2 FQNEAQ (reference sequence). In DNA, the CDR3 is TGTGCCAGCAGCTTAACCCCCACAGGGTTCAGTAACACTGAAGCTTTCTTT. Protein product: CASSLTPTGFSNTEAFF.

This clone was recorded a few times. This chain links TRBV2 with TRBJ1-1; D might be TRBD1 (6 bases). The CDR3 extends over 13 amino acids. Trimming cost V 6 bases and J 1 base, with 9 bases left between them. CDR1 SNHLY and CDR2 FYNNEI come from the germline V gene. This CDR3 is CASREQGNTEAFF. As DNA, the CDR3 is TGTGCCAGCAGGGAACAGGGGAACACTGAAGCTTTCTTT.

The V and J genes are TRBV2 and TRBJ2-3; a possible D gene is TRBD2 (6 bases). This CDR3 comprises 12 residues. Trimming left V 7 bases short and J 5 bases short, with 10 bases between. In germline, CDR1 is SNHLY, CDR2 FYNNEI. The CDR3 loop is CASTGDEDTQYF. Here the CDR3 DNA reads TGTGCCAGCACGGGAGATGAAGATACGCAGTATTTT.

The V call is TRBV11-3, the J call TRBJ2-2, with 7 bases aligning to TRBD2. In germline, CDR1 is SGHNT, CDR2 YENEEA. The CDR3 runs to 17 residues. V was clipped by 4 bases and J by 6 bases; unmatched bases: 14. The CDR3 reads CASSWTRVGGKAGELFF. Written as DNA, the CDR3 is TGTGCCAGCAGCTGGACCAGAGTGGGAGGGAAAGCCGGGGAGCTGTTTTTT.

The CDR3 region has the DNA TGTGCCACCAGTGATCCCCTAGCGGGAGGGCCCGGTGAGAATGAGCAGTTCTTC. It yields the protein CATSDPLAGGPGENEQFF. The genes are TRBV24-1 and TRBJ2-1, with 12 nucleotides matching TRBD2. V lost 3 bases, J lost 7 bases, and 12 bases stayed unmatched. The V gene's germline CDR1 is KGHDR and CDR2 SFDVKD. There are 18 residues in the CDR3.

The CDR3 here is CASSQVAGTGGNQPQHF. The DNA for the CDR3 is TGCGCCAGCAGCCAAGTGGCAGGCACAGGGGGCAATCAGCCCCAGCATTTT. The V gene is TRBV4-1, the J gene TRBJ1-5; TRBD1 matches at 7 bases. The CDR3 runs 17 residues. Germline CDR1 is MGHRA and CDR2 is YSYEKL. V lost 1 base to trimming and J lost 2 bases; unmatched junction nucleotides: 8.

The chain recombines TRBV5-8 with TRBJ2-1, with D possibly being TRBD2 (6 bases). Germline V lookup: CDR1 SGHTS, CDR2 YDEGEE. V lost 0 bases and J 8 bases, leaving 6 bases between the germline ends. CDR3 length: 12 amino acids. The CDR3 loop reads CASSLGGDEQFF. CDR3 bases: TGTGCCAGCAGCTTGGGGGGGGATGAGCAGTTCTTC.

The chain couples TRBV28 to TRBJ2-1, with 10 bases fitting TRBD2. The ends lost 9 bases at V and 6 bases at J; junction bases unmatched: 20. The CDR3 contains 18 residues. CDR1 and CDR2 (germline): MDHEN, SYDVKM. CDR3 nucleotide sequence: TGTGCCAGTACTACGGGACTAGCGTCTAGAGTCGCCTCCAATGAGCAGTTCTTC. This gives the protein CASTTGLASRVASNEQFF.

The chain has TRBV5-4 and TRBJ2-2; possible D gene TRBD1, 6 bases. Germline V gives CDR1 SGHNT, CDR2 YYREEE (reference sequence). This CDR3 region has 16 residues. Trimming took off 4 bases at V and 0 bases at J, with 13 bases between the two ends. Written as DNA, the CDR3 is TGTGCCAGCAGCCCAGGGGTGCCGACGAACACCGGGGAGCTGTTTTTT. Amino acid sequence: CASSPGVPTNTGELFF. Complete variable domain (other parts from reference TRBV5-4 and TRBJ2-2): ETGVTQSPTHLIKTRGQQVTLRCSSQSGHNTVSWYQQALGQGPQFIFQYYREEENGRGNFPPRFSGLQFPNYSSELNVNALELDDSALYLCASSPGVPTNTGELFFGEGSRLTVL.

The genes are TRBV4-1 and TRBJ2-5, with a possible D match to TRBD2 (5 bases). This CDR3 spans 17 amino acids. Germline V CDR1 and CDR2: MGHRA, YSYEKL. With 1 base removed from V and 1 base from J, the gap between germline ends came to 16 bases. CDR3 DNA sequence: TGCGCCAGCAGCCAAGTCCCCCTGGCTAGCTCCCAAGAGACCCAGTACTTC. It is translated as CASSQVPLASSQETQYF.

This chain uses TRBV6-5 with TRBJ2-7, with 9 bases identical to TRBD1. V dropped 7 bases and J dropped 4; count of bases not matched to a gene: 5. CDR1 and CDR2 from the germline V gene are MNHEY and SVGAGI. There are 13 residues in the CDR3. The CDR3 DNA reads as TGTGCCAGCACCGGGACAGGGTGGTACGAGCAGTACGTC. Translated, it gives CASTGTGWYEQYV.

The V gene is TRBV6-5, the J gene TRBJ1-2; 8 nucleotides match TRBD1. The ends lost 3 bases at V and 0 bases at J; junction bases unmatched: 3. The germline CDR1 and CDR2 sequences are MNHEY and SVGAGI. This CDR3 has 15 amino acids. CDR3 coding DNA: TGTGCCAGCAGTTATTCGGGACAGGCTAACTATGGCTACACCTTC. Translating it yields CASSYSGQANYGYTF.

The V gene is TRBV18, the J gene TRBJ2-1, with 13 bases aligning to TRBD2. Germline V gene sequence: CDR1 KGHSH, CDR2 LQKENI. With 3 bases clipped from V and 1 base from J, the junction kept 6 bases outside the gene matches. The CDR3 sequence is 18 residues long. The DNA for the CDR3 is TGTGCCAGCTCACCCCGGACTAGCGGGGGAGAATCCTACAATGAGCAGTTCTTC. It codes for CASSPRTSGGESYNEQFF.

The chain combines TRBV6-2 or TRBV6-3 with TRBJ2-7; TRBD2 matches at 10 bases. Trimming took 0 bases from V and 1 from J; bases not matched to a gene: 6. The CDR3 has 17 amino acids. Looked up from germline, CDR1 is MNHEY and CDR2 is SVGEGT. In DNA form, the CDR3 reads TGTGCCAGCAGTTACTCCTTACTAGCGGGGTCGTCCTACGAGCAGTACTTC. It is translated as CASSYSLLAGSSYEQYF.

The CDR3 protein is CATSDDGSVVYTQYF. In nucleotides, the CDR3 is TGTGCCACCAGTGATGACGGGAGCGTGGTATATACGCAGTATTTT. V gene TRBV24-1 combines with J gene TRBJ2-3; D is possibly TRBD2 (6 bases). The length of the CDR3 is 15 residues. The V and J ends lost 3 bases and 7 bases respectively, with 16 bases between them. Germline assignment: CDR1 KGHDR and CDR2 SFDVKD.

The V call is TRBV4-2, the J call TRBJ2-7, with TRBD2 matching 12 bases. The CDR3 extends over 19 amino acids. Trimming removed 0 bases from V and 2 bases from J; junction bases left unmatched: 11. Per germline, CDR1 LGHNA and CDR2 YNFKEQ. CDR3 region: CASSQEMVLAGGEPYEQYF. The CDR3 DNA reads TGTGCCAGCAGCCAAGAGATGGTCCTAGCGGGAGGGGAGCCCTACGAGCAGTACTTC.

This clone was detected once. The chain has TRBV27 and TRBJ2-3; 8 bases are a match to TRBD2. V lost 2 bases, J lost 4 bases, and 8 bases stayed unmatched. The CDR3 totals 16 residues. CDR1 is MNHEY, CDR2 SMNVEV, per germline (reference sequence). The CDR3 DNA follows: TGTGCCAGCAGTTTAACAGGAGGACTAGCCTCAGATACGCAGTATTTT. Protein: CASSLTGGLASDTQYF.

The J gene is TRBJ1-2, the V gene TRBV27; weak D call: TRBD1 (5 bases). Looked up from germline, CDR1 is MNHEY and CDR2 is SMNVEV (reference sequence). The V gene lost 5 bases and the J gene lost 5 bases, with 18 bases spanning the gap. CDR3 length: 15 amino acids. CDR3 region: CASSPLWGRRYGYTF. The CDR3 region has the DNA TGTGCCAGCAGTCCCCTCTGGGGCCGACGTTATGGCTACACCTTC.

The gene calls are TRBV28 and TRBJ2-7; D possibly corresponds to TRBD1 (5 bases). This CDR3 spans 12 amino acids. The V gene's germline CDR1 is MDHEN and CDR2 SYDVKM. Trimming cost V 3 bases and J 4 bases, with 7 bases left between them. DNA of the CDR3: TGTGCCAGCAGTTTCGCAGGGTACGAGCAGTACTTC. Translating it yields CASSFAGYEQYF. The full variable domain, in which reference TRBV28 and TRBJ2-7 provide the parts outside the CDR3, is DVKVTQSSRYLVKRTGEKVFLECVQDMDHENMFWYRQDPGLGLRLIYFSYDVKMKEKGDIPEGYSVSREKKERFSLILESASTNQTSMYLCASSFAGYEQYFGPGTRLTVT.

This clone was counted a single time. V and J are TRBV19 and TRBJ2-5; the match to TRBD1 covers 9 bases. The junction had 10 bases not matched to a gene; V was cut back by 7 bases and J by 7 bases. Germline loops: CDR1 LNHDA, CDR2 SQIVND (reference sequence). The CDR3 runs to 14 residues. CDR3 sequence reads: CASKPGTGRATQYF. In DNA, the CDR3 is TGTGCCAGTAAGCCGGGGACAGGGAGAGCGACCCAGTACTTC.

The V and J genes are TRBV24-1 and TRBJ2-5, with 8 nucleotides matching TRBD2. Unmatched junction bases numbered 6, after V lost 7 bases and J lost 0 bases. The CDR3 loop spans 15 amino acids. Germline-derived CDR1 and CDR2 are KGHDR and SFDVKD. The CDR3, as DNA: TGTGCCACCAGGGGACTAGAGAGAGACCAAGAGACCCAGTACTTC. Its protein is CATRGLERDQETQYF.

The chain is built from TRBV7-2 and TRBJ2-1; TRBD2 agrees at 7 bases. Germline CDR1 and CDR2: SGHTA and FQGNSA. The CDR3 is made up of 14 amino acids. Trimming removed 5 bases from V and 11 bases from J; junction bases left unmatched: 12. This CDR3 is CASSPDPGGSKQFF. The CDR3, as DNA: TGTGCCAGCAGCCCCGATCCGGGCGGGAGTAAGCAGTTCTTC. Complete variable domain (other parts from reference TRBV7-2 and TRBJ2-1): GAGVSQSPSNKVTEKGKDVELRCDPISGHTALYWYRQSLGQGLEFLIYFQGNSAPDKSGLPSDRFSAERTGGSVSTLTIQRTQQEDSAVYLCASSPDPGGSKQFFGPGTRLTVL.